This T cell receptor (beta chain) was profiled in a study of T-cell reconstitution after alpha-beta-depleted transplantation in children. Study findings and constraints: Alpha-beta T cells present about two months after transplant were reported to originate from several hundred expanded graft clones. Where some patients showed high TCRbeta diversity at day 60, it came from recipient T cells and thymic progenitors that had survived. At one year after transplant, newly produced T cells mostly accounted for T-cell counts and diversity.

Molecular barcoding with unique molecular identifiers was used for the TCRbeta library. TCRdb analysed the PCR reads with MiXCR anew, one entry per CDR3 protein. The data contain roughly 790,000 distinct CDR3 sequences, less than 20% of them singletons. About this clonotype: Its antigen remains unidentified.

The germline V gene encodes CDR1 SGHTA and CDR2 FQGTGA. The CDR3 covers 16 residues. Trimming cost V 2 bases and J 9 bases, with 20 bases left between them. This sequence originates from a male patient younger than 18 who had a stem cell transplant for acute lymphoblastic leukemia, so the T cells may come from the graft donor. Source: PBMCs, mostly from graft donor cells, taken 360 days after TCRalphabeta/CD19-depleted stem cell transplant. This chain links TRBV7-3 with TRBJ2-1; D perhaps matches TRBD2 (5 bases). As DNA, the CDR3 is TGTGCCAGCAGCTTACGGGCGGGTAATATTCCGGCTGAGCAGTTCTTC. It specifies CASSLRAGNIPAEQFF.